This T cell receptor beta chain is from a study of CD8 T cells in ankylosing spondylitis. This clonotype was counted ten times or more. Its matching antigen is unknown. Libraries of TCR beta came from quantitative 5'-RACE with molecular barcodes. In TCRdb, the 5' RACE reads were re-called with MiXCR into one record per CDR3 protein. The data hold 250,000 to 400,000 distinct CDR3 sequences, with approximately 10% observed a single time. Findings and caveats of the study: For ankylosing spondylitis blood, a TCR beta motif of 7 to 9 highly homologous variants appeared characteristic. Earlier reports found some motif variants in synovial fluid and blood in reactive arthritis. In ankylosing spondylitis patients, matched synovial fluid reportedly showed significant enrichment of disease-linked clones.

The V gene lost 8 bases and the J gene lost 5 bases, with 9 bases spanning the gap. This CDR3 has 11 residues. This clonotype was obtained from a female donor with ankylosing spondylitis or in good health (not recorded which). What was sequenced was blood, either unsorted or a sorted T cell fraction (not recorded which). This rearrangement joins TRBV12-3 or TRBV12-4 to TRBJ1-2; D gene uncertain. CDR3 residues: CASFVGYGYTF. The CDR3 nucleotides read TGTGCCAGCTTCGTGGGGTATGGCTACACCTTC.